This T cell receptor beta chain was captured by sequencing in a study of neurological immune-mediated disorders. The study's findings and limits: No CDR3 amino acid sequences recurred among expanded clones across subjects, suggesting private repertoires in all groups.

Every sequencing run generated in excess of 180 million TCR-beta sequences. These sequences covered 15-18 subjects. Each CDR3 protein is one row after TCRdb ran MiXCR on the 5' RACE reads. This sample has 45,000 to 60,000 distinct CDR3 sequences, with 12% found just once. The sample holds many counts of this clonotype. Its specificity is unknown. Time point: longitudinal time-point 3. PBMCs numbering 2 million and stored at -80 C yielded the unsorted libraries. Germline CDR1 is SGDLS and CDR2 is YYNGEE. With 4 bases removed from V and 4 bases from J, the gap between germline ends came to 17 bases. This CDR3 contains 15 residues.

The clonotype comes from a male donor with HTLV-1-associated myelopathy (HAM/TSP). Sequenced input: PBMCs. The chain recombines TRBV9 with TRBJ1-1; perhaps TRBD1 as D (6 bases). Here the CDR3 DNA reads TGTGCCAGCAGCATTTCACCAGGGGAGAGCACTGAAGCTTTCTTT. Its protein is CASSISPGESTEAFF.